The following is a T cell receptor (beta chain) sequence with its context. Original processing notes: Reference gene primer amplification gave nucleated cell count estimates. This table comes from immunoSEQ multiplex PCR, and its TCRdb copy is limited to in-frame clones, with some not included. D and trimming were read from the DNA, whereas the V and J calls and clone size are those reported in that table. The sample has roughly 280,000 clones, less than 90% seen once. Unmatched junction bases numbered 8, after V lost 2 bases and J lost 2 bases. Looked up from germline, CDR1 is SGHRS and CDR2 is YFSETQ. The CDR3 sequence is 16 residues long. The sample comes from a study of blood T cell repertoires in COVID-19. Across the whole study: COVID-19 samples, acute and convalescent, were from the United States, Italy and Spain. PBMCs, B-cell-depleted T cells, or T cells provided the cDNA or gDNA that made up the material.

The chain uses TRBV5-1 and TRBJ2-3; TRBD1 aligns across 7 bases. The TCR was taken from a man aged 25-45 years with active or convalescent COVID-19. Material: peripheral blood. CDR3 sequence reads: CASSFPRDSVTDTQYF. CDR3 DNA: TGCGCCAGCAGCTTCCCCCGGGACAGTGTCACAGATACGCAGTATTTT.